This note documents a single T cell receptor beta chain sequence. The data were taken from a study of blood T cell repertoires in COVID-19. For the study at large: The United States, Italy and Spain provided the acute and convalescent COVID-19 samples. The cDNA or gDNA used as material had been derived from T cells, B-cell-depleted T cells, or PBMCs.

Profiling relied on immunoSEQ multiplex PCR, and the TCRdb table lists in-frame clones only, not all of them. Counted here are approximately 77,000 clones, around 85% occurring once; the ten biggest clones make up roughly 9.6%. The germline V gene encodes CDR1 SGHVS and CDR2 FQNEAQ. The V and J ends lost 5 bases and 2 bases respectively, with 16 bases between them. The CDR3 has 16 residues. Patients from Seattle were sampled longitudinally, starting during active infection. The genes are TRBV7-8 and TRBJ2-1; D is ambiguous. This TCR was recovered from a man between 50 and 59 years old with COVID-19, enrolled during active disease. Sequencing was performed on peripheral blood. CDR3 in amino acids: CASSPSARVTYNEQFF. For the CDR3, the DNA is TGTGCCAGCAGCCCCTCCGCGAGAGTAACCTACAATGAGCAGTTCTTC. Full variable domain (missing parts from reference TRBV7-8 and TRBJ2-1): GAGVSQSPRYKVAKRGQDVALRCDPISGHVSLFWYQQALGQGPEFLTYFQNEAQLDKSGLPSDRFFAERPEGSVSTLKIQRTQQEDSAVYLCASSPSARVTYNEQFFGPGTRLTVL.